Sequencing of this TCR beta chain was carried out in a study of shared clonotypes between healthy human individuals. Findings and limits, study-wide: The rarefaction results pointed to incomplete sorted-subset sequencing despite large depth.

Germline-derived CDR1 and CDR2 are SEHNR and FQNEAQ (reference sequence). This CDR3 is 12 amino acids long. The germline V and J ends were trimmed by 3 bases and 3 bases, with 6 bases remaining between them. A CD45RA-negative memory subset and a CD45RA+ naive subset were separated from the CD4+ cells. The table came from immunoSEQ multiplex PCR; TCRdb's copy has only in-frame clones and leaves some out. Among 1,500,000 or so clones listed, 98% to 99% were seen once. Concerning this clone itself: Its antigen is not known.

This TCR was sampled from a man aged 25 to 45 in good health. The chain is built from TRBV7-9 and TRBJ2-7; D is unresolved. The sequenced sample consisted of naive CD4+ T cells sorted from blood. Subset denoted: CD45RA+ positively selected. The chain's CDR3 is CASSFGDYEQYF. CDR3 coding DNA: TGTGCCAGCAGCTTCGGCGACTACGAGCAGTACTTC. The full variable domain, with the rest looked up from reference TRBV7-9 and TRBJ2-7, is DTGVSQNPRHKITKRGQNVTFRCDPISEHNRLYWYRQTLGQGPEFLTYFQNEAQLEKSRLLSDRFSAERPKGSFSTLEIQRTEQGDSAMYLCASSFGDYEQYFGPGTRLTVT.